This TCR beta chain emerged from a study of control samples from healthy donors and cancer patients. The germline V gene encodes CDR1 PRHDT and CDR2 FYEKMQ (reference sequence). The CDR3 has 16 residues. V lost 0 bases and J 2 bases, leaving 13 bases between the germline ends. Produced via immunoSEQ multiplex PCR; TCRdb's table is partial and in-frame only. Of some 130,000 clones listed, about 95% are singletons. This chain uses TRBV13 with TRBJ2-5, with D unresolved. The source of this sequence is a man aged 30-40 years in good health. The specimen was blood. CDR3 amino acids: CASSLGSFTGQETQYF. The CDR3 region has the DNA TGTGCCAGCAGCTTAGGGTCCTTTACCGGACAAGAGACCCAGTACTTC.